This T cell receptor (beta chain) was captured in a study of stem cell transplantation in POMP-related autoinflammatory disease. In the study overall: Before transplant, CD4+ T cells skewed naive and CD8+ proportions were low. Neutrophil and platelet engraftment from the graft donor was 100% through one year after transplant.

TCRdb's table, derived via immunoSEQ multiplex PCR, lists solely in-frame clones and lacks some. The profile covers some 10,000 clones, with 70% to 80% appearing a single time and 3.5% to 5% taken by the ten largest. The clonotype was recovered from a human patient with POMP-related autoinflammation and immune dysregulation (PRAID). The graft donor may have given rise to some T cells. Source: CD4+ T cells from PBMCs, taken after stem cell transplantation.

The CDR3 DNA sequence: TGTGCCAGCAGCTCCCGAAGGGGCCTGGCATCTGGGGCCAACGTCCTGACTTTC. Translated, it gives CASSSRRGLASGANVLTF. The V call is TRBV7-9, the J call TRBJ2-6; D is perhaps TRBD1 (5 bases). V lost 4 bases and J 1 base, leaving 17 bases between the germline ends. Germline lookup yields CDR1 SEHNR and CDR2 FQNEAQ (reference sequence). CDR3 length: 18 residues. The full variable domain, with the rest looked up from reference TRBV7-9 and TRBJ2-6, is DTGVSQNPRHKITKRGQNVTFRCDPISEHNRLYWYRQTLGQGPEFLTYFQNEAQLEKSRLLSDRFSAERPKGSFSTLEIQRTEQGDSAMYLCASSSRRGLASGANVLTFGAGSRLTVL.